A single sample gave rise to the 16 T cell receptor beta chains below, sequenced in a study of glioma-infiltrating T cells. Amplification of TCR alpha and beta CDR3 regions from RNA used iRepertoire nested multiplex PCR. TCRdb called the multiplex PCR reads again in MiXCR, with one record for every CDR3 protein. This sample has about 130,000 distinct CDR3 sequences, with around 23% found just once. Input material: glioma tissue, nonneoplastic brain tissue, or PBMCs (not recorded which). The receptor set was obtained from a human donor with low-grade glioma or glioblastoma, undergoing nonglioma brain surgery, or in good health (not recorded which).

This clonotype has a count of ten or more. The V and J genes are TRBV6-1 and TRBJ1-5; 10 bases agree with TRBD1. Germline lookup yields CDR1 MNHNS and CDR2 SASEGT. The CDR3 length is 13 residues. V was clipped by 7 bases and J by 6 bases; unmatched bases: 3. The CDR3 sequence: CASMGTGVQPQHF. CDR3 sequence (DNA): TGTGCCAGCATGGGGACAGGGGTTCAGCCCCAGCATTTT.

This clonotype turned up a few times. V usage is TRBV2 and J usage is TRBJ1-2; TRBD1 might be the D (5 bases). The CDR3 runs to 12 residues. V gave up 9 bases and J gave up 2 bases, with 10 bases separating them. Germline values: CDR1 SNHLY, CDR2 FYNNEI. CDR3 amino acids: CARQEVNYGYTF. CDR3 sequence (DNA): TGTGCCAGACAGGAGGTGAACTATGGCTACACCTTC.

This clonotype showed up just a few times. The chain couples TRBV7-9 to TRBJ1-3; no clear D. Germline V gives CDR1 SEHNR, CDR2 FQNEAQ (reference sequence). This CDR3 is built from 15 residues. Trimming removed 3 bases at V and 0 bases at J, with 9 bases between. CDR3 residues: CASSFSVSSGNTIYF. In DNA, the CDR3 is TGTGCCAGCAGCTTCTCCGTAAGCTCTGGAAACACCATATATTTT.

This clonotype was detected once. V usage is TRBV6-1 and J usage is TRBJ2-7, with D perhaps matching TRBD2 (6 bases). The germline CDR1 and CDR2 sequences are MNHNS and SASEGT. This CDR3 spans 13 amino acids. V lost 6 bases to trimming and J lost 7 bases, with 16 bases between them. The CDR3 protein is CASRSSGWSEQYV. The CDR3 bases are TGTGCCAGCAGGTCCAGCGGGTGGTCGGAGCAGTACGTC.

This clonotype showed up many times. The J gene is TRBJ2-2, the V gene TRBV7-2; weak D call: TRBD1 (7 bases). This CDR3 spans 15 amino acids. CDR1 SGHTA and CDR2 FQGNSA come from the germline V gene. The V gene lost 5 bases and the J gene lost 5 bases, with 15 bases spanning the gap. Here the CDR3 DNA reads TGTGCCAGCAGCGGGGGGACAGCGGAAACCGGGGAGCTGTTTTTT. It is translated as CASSGGTAETGELFF. Filled out from reference TRBV7-2 and TRBJ2-2, the complete variable domain reads GAGVSQSPSNKVTEKGKDVELRCDPISGHTALYWYRQSLGQGLEFLIYFQGNSAPDKSGLPSDRFSAERTGGSVSTLTIQRTQQEDSAVYLCASSGGTAETGELFFGEGSRLTVL.

The table lists this clonotype with many counts. This sequence joins TRBV6-6 and TRBJ1-5; TRBD1 matches 11 bases. The CDR3 has 15 residues. The J segment lost 9 bases and the V segment lost 1 base, leaving 5 bases of the junction unmatched. CDR1 MNHNY and CDR2 SVGAGI come from the germline V gene (reference sequence). CDR3 in DNA: TGTGCCAGCAGTTACTTAGGACAGGGGGCATCGCCCCAGCATTTT. It yields the protein CASSYLGQGASPQHF.

This clonotype appeared a few times. This chain uses TRBV12-3 or TRBV12-4 with TRBJ1-2, with D hard to call. The CDR3 is made up of 15 amino acids. V was cut by 5 bases and J by 0 bases, with 13 bases left in between. CDR3 loop: CASSPSGFPNYGYTF. In DNA, the CDR3 is TGTGCCAGCAGTCCATCAGGATTCCCTAACTATGGCTACACCTTC.

This clonotype occurred a few times. The V and J genes are TRBV6-1 and TRBJ2-7, with 8 bases aligning to TRBD2. Per the germline V gene, CDR1 is MNHNS and CDR2 is SASEGT. The CDR3 contains 15 residues. J was trimmed by 3 bases and V by 5 bases; bases with no gene match: 9. The CDR3 sequence: CASSPRSGGGYEQYV. CDR3 bases: TGTGCCAGCAGTCCCCGGAGCGGGGGCGGCTACGAGCAGTACGTC.

About this clonotype: A much larger clone sits a single nucleotide away, making a read error possible. The chain has TRBV6-1 and TRBJ1-5; 8 nucleotides line up with TRBD1. The length of the CDR3 is 15 residues. The germline V gene encodes CDR1 MNHNS and CDR2 SASEGT. Losses at the gene ends were 2 bases for V and 7 bases for J; bases not matched to a gene: 7. The CDR3 protein is CASSETRGRGQPQHF. The CDR3 DNA is TGTGCCAGCAGTGAAACCAGGGGGCGAGGGCAGCCCCAGCATTTT.

This clonotype was recorded a few times. The V and J genes are TRBV19 and TRBJ1-5, with D unresolved. With 2 bases removed from V and 6 bases from J, the gap between germline ends came to 14 bases. CDR1 LNHDA and CDR2 SQIVND come from the germline V gene (reference sequence). The CDR3 spans 15 residues. The CDR3 loop is CASSISPGRTQPQHF. The CDR3 nucleotides are TGTGCCAGTAGTATATCCCCTGGACGCACTCAGCCCCAGCATTTT.

This chain links TRBV28 with TRBJ1-1; TRBD1 might be the D (6 bases). In germline, CDR1 is MDHEN, CDR2 SYDVKM. The V and J ends lost 5 bases and 7 bases respectively, with 11 bases between them. The CDR3 is 12 residues long. The CDR3 reads CASSLGQFEAFF. DNA for the CDR3: TGTGCCAGCAGTCTCGGACAGTTTGAAGCTTTCTTT.

This clonotype was seen once. A much larger clone differs by one base, so this may be a read error. Here the CDR3 reads CACSLLPSSYEQYV. CDR3 coding DNA: TGTGCCTGCAGCTTATTGCCTAGCTCCTACGAGCAGTACGTC. V and J are TRBV7-2 and TRBJ2-7; D gene unclear. The CDR3 has 14 residues. CDR1 SGHTA and CDR2 FQGNSA come from the germline V gene.

CDR3: CASSDRDTNQPQHF. Here the CDR3 DNA reads TGTGCCAGCAGCGACCGGGACACAAATCAGCCCCAGCATTTT. The V call is TRBV3-1, the J call TRBJ1-5; a possible D gene is TRBD1 (6 bases). V was cut by 5 bases and J by 4 bases, with 12 bases left in between. Germline V lookup: CDR1 LGHDT, CDR2 YNNKEL (reference sequence). This CDR3 is 14 amino acids long. The full variable domain, completed using reference TRBV3-1 and TRBJ1-5, is DTAVSQTPKYLVTQMGNDKSIKCEQNLGHDTMYWYKQDSKKFLKIMFSYNNKELIINETVPNRFSPKSPDKAHLNLHINSLELGDSAVYFCASSDRDTNQPQHFGDGTRLSIL.

This clonotype was picked up many times. The V gene is TRBV15, the J gene TRBJ2-1; 8 nucleotides agree with TRBD1. Germline trimming cut 0 bases from V and 3 bases from J; bases unmatched to any gene: 1. CDR1 is LNHNV and CDR2 is YYDKDF in the germline V gene (reference sequence). The CDR3 consists of 15 residues. The CDR3 here is CATSREDRDYNEQFF. The CDR3 DNA is TGTGCCACCAGCAGAGAGGACAGGGACTACAATGAGCAGTTCTTC.

The V call is TRBV24-1, the J call TRBJ2-5, with D unclear. Germline loops: CDR1 KGHDR, CDR2 SFDVKD. Trimming cost V 4 bases and J 5 bases, with 10 bases left between them. This CDR3 contains 13 residues. Written as DNA, the CDR3 is TGTGCCACCAGTGAGAACAATGGGGAGACCCAGTACTTC. Protein: CATSENNGETQYF.

The J gene is TRBJ2-1, the V gene TRBV19; 7 bases map to TRBD2. V lost 7 bases and J lost 10; bases outside the gene matches: 19. The CDR3 spans 16 residues. From germline, CDR1 is LNHDA and CDR2 SQIVND (reference sequence). CDR3 protein: CASKVNSRGGSREQFF. For the CDR3, the DNA is TGTGCCAGTAAGGTCAATAGCCGGGGAGGGTCCCGCGAGCAGTTCTTC.